Listed below are T cell receptor beta chains from one sample, sequenced in a study of graft-versus-host responses after intestinal transplantation. Measured with immunoSEQ multiplex PCR; TCRdb has only the in-frame clones, and not every one. This sample has 50,000 to 75,000 clones, with almost 95% found just once. No cognate antigen is known for these TCRs. The starting material was unstimulated CD4+ T cells sorted from spleen or lymph node cells, obtained before transplant. These receptors were obtained from a human donor who was the organ donor for an intestinal transplant. CDR3s include the opening cysteine and the closing phenylalanine or tryptophan. Each record gives: CDR3 protein, V gene, J gene, clone size. Some rows have no size entry. The others give once, few or many, or a class for an expanded clone.

CDR3aa: CASPGQGNGNQPQHF; v_gene: TRBV19; j_gene: TRBJ1-5; abundance: -
CDR3aa: CASSAGTGGYGYTF; v_gene: TRBV7-8; j_gene: TRBJ1-2; abundance: -
CDR3aa: CASSRPWDPNQPQHF; v_gene: TRBV4-3; j_gene: TRBJ1-5; abundance: -
CDR3aa: CASNNLMTSEKLFF; v_gene: TRBV10-1; j_gene: TRBJ1-4; abundance: -
CDR3aa: CASSLAIQAPGTEAFF; v_gene: TRBV5-1; j_gene: TRBJ1-1; abundance: -
CDR3aa: CAISGAQGLNEQYF; v_gene: TRBV10-3; j_gene: TRBJ2-7; abundance: -
CDR3aa: CASSSGPRRETQYF; v_gene: TRBV6-5; j_gene: TRBJ2-5; abundance: -
CDR3aa: CASLRRGEQYF; v_gene: TRBV9; j_gene: TRBJ2-7; abundance: -
CDR3aa: CASSQRGGLNQYF; v_gene: TRBV7-2; j_gene: TRBJ2-5; abundance: -
CDR3aa: CASTLEAGGQETQYF; v_gene: TRBV7-2; j_gene: TRBJ2-5; abundance: -
CDR3aa: CASSSGLQETQYF; v_gene: TRBV5-1; j_gene: TRBJ2-5; abundance: -
CDR3aa: CASRDRVTDTQYF; v_gene: TRBV25-1; j_gene: TRBJ2-3; abundance: -
CDR3aa: CASSPSTDTQYF; v_gene: TRBV7-2; j_gene: TRBJ2-3; abundance: -
CDR3aa: CASSIDMLAGGGDTQYF; v_gene: TRBV19; j_gene: TRBJ2-3; abundance: -
CDR3aa: CASREGGASYEQYF; v_gene: TRBV27; j_gene: TRBJ2-7; abundance: -
CDR3aa: CASGRRDNEQFF; v_gene: TRBV6-1; j_gene: TRBJ2-1; abundance: -
CDR3aa: CASSYGVGRVNTEAFF; v_gene: TRBV6-5; j_gene: TRBJ1-1; abundance: -
CDR3aa: CASSPIRLAGGPTRSYNEQFF; v_gene: TRBV7-3; j_gene: TRBJ2-1; abundance: -
CDR3aa: CASSLAGLTDTQYF; v_gene: TRBV7-3; j_gene: TRBJ2-3; abundance: -
CDR3aa: CASSQDLVKGAVYEQYF; v_gene: TRBV4-3; j_gene: TRBJ2-7; abundance: -
CDR3aa: CASSSTGVGNEQFF; v_gene: TRBV11-3; j_gene: TRBJ2-1; abundance: -
CDR3aa: CASSQDREGYTF; v_gene: TRBV7-9; j_gene: TRBJ1-2; abundance: -
CDR3aa: CASSDRVRDTQYF; v_gene: TRBV6-1; j_gene: TRBJ2-3; abundance: once
CDR3aa: CASSLGHSGANVLTF; v_gene: TRBV5-7; j_gene: TRBJ2-6; abundance: -
CDR3aa: CASSFRQGSTDTQYF; v_gene: TRBV28; j_gene: TRBJ2-3; abundance: -
CDR3aa: CASSRRKGLEKLFF; v_gene: TRBV19; j_gene: TRBJ1-4; abundance: -
CDR3aa: CASSPLGGAGYGYTF; v_gene: TRBV18; j_gene: TRBJ1-2; abundance: once
CDR3aa: CASSQDRARPQHF; v_gene: TRBV2; j_gene: TRBJ1-5; abundance: -
CDR3aa: CASSLDLRQGWTEAFF; v_gene: TRBV5-4; j_gene: TRBJ1-1; abundance: -
CDR3aa: CASSYSSPKKLFF; v_gene: TRBV6-5; j_gene: TRBJ1-4; abundance: -
CDR3aa: CASSLEGAGSEKLFF; v_gene: TRBV5-4; j_gene: TRBJ1-4; abundance: -
CDR3aa: CASSLGSMGRRADTQYF; v_gene: TRBV5-6; j_gene: TRBJ2-3; abundance: -
CDR3aa: CASSLGRTGPQHF; v_gene: TRBV7-2; j_gene: TRBJ1-5; abundance: -
CDR3aa: CASSSGTGKGEQYF; v_gene: TRBV7-8; j_gene: TRBJ2-7; abundance: -
CDR3aa: CASSLGDYNEQFF; v_gene: TRBV7-7; j_gene: TRBJ2-1; abundance: -
CDR3aa: CAWSSPSLQGASEAFF; v_gene: TRBV30; j_gene: TRBJ1-1; abundance: -
CDR3aa: CASSPLWTRGNTIYF; v_gene: TRBV7-9; j_gene: TRBJ1-3; abundance: once
CDR3aa: CASSLRTGRSYGYTF; v_gene: TRBV5-6; j_gene: TRBJ1-2; abundance: -
CDR3aa: CASSVGTLVTTDTQYF; v_gene: TRBV2; j_gene: TRBJ2-3; abundance: once
CDR3aa: CASSQRQGYEQYF; v_gene: TRBV14; j_gene: TRBJ2-7; abundance: -
CDR3aa: CSVAQGNYGYTF; v_gene: TRBV29-1; j_gene: TRBJ1-2; abundance: -
CDR3aa: CASSVRDTYEQYF; v_gene: TRBV6-1; j_gene: TRBJ2-7; abundance: -
CDR3aa: CASSTGTGSNSPLHF; v_gene: TRBV5-4; j_gene: TRBJ1-6; abundance: -
CDR3aa: CASSQEERGTYEQYF; v_gene: TRBV4-3; j_gene: TRBJ2-7; abundance: -
CDR3aa: CASSYLGGGHETQYF; v_gene: TRBV6-6; j_gene: TRBJ2-5; abundance: -
CDR3aa: CASSPLFGVETQYF; v_gene: TRBV18; j_gene: TRBJ2-5; abundance: -
CDR3aa: CASSLGTEGTPLHF; v_gene: TRBV5-1; j_gene: TRBJ1-6; abundance: -
CDR3aa: CASRKGTSGTGELFF; v_gene: TRBV5-4; j_gene: TRBJ2-2; abundance: -
CDR3aa: CASSLRDSVYGYTF; v_gene: TRBV5-6; j_gene: TRBJ1-2; abundance: -
CDR3aa: CASSLRPLGTQYF; v_gene: TRBV9; j_gene: TRBJ2-5; abundance: -
CDR3aa: CAIRFPEQYF; v_gene: TRBV10-3; j_gene: TRBJ2-7; abundance: -
CDR3aa: CASSLGGHSYNEQFF; v_gene: TRBV5-1; j_gene: TRBJ2-1; abundance: -